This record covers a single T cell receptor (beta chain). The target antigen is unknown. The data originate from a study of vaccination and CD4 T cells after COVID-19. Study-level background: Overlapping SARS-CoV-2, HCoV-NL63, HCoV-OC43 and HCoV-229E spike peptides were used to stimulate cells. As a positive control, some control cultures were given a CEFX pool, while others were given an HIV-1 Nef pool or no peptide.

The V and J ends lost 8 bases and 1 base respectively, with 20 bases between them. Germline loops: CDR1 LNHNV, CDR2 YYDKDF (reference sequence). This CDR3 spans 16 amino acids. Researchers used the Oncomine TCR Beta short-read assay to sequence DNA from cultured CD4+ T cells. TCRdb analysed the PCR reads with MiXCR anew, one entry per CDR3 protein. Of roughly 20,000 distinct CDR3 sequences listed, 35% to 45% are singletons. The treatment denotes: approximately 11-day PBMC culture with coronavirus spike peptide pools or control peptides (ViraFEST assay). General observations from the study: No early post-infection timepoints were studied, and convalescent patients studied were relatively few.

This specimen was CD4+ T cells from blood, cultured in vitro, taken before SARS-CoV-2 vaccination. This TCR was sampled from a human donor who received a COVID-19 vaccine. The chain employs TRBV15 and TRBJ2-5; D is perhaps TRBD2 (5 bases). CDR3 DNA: TGTGCCACCTCACTGGACGGACTTAGACTCCAAGAGACCCAGTACTTC. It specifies CATSLDGLRLQETQYF.